This paragraph reports one T cell receptor beta chain. Clones were sequenced by immunoSEQ multiplex PCR, and TCRdb holds only the in-frame ones, with some missing. The sample records about 100,000 clones, 86% being singletons. In germline, CDR1 is SEHNR, CDR2 FQNEAQ (reference sequence). There are 15 residues in the CDR3. The V gene end was trimmed by 3 bases and the J gene end by 6 bases; junction bases not matched to a gene: 9. This sample was included in a study of T cell responses to AZD1222 COVID-19 vaccine. The material was peripheral blood, obtained 28 days after the second dose of the MenACWY control vaccine. V usage is TRBV7-9 and J usage is TRBJ2-7, with 9 bases that match TRBD1. The TCR sequence derives from an adult who received the MenACWY meningococcal vaccine as a control. For the CDR3, the DNA is TGTGCCAGCAGCTTGGGGGACAGGGCTGAGCTCGAGCAGTACTTC. This encodes CASSLGDRAELEQYF. The whole variable domain, remainder taken from reference TRBV7-9 and TRBJ2-7, is DTGVSQNPRHKITKRGQNVTFRCDPISEHNRLYWYRQTLGQGPEFLTYFQNEAQLEKSRLLSDRFSAERPKGSFSTLEIQRTEQGDSAMYLCASSLGDRAELEQYFGPGTRLTVT.